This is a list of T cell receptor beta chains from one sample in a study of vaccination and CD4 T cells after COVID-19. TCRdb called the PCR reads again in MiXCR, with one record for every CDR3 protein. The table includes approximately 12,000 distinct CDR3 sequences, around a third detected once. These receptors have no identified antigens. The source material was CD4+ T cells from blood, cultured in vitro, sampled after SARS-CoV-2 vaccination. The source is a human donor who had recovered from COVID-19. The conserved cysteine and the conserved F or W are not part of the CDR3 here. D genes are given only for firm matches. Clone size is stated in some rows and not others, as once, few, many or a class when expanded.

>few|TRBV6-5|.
ASSSPVSNTEAF
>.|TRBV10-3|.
TISENGPGYGYT
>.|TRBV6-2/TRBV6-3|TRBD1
ASITGGFGTGELF
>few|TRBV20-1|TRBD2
SATPGLGKETQY
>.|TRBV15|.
ATSRGTGKVGNTIY
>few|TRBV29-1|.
SVGGGGYNQPQH
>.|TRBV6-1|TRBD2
ASARLAGFYEQY
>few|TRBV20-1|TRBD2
SSLPRTSVINEQF
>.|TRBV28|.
ASSLLSQPQH
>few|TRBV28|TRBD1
ASSLFGQGGGYT
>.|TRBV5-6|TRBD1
ASSLFEGANYNEQF
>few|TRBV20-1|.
SARDARIAKNIQY